A selection of T cell receptor beta chains follows, all from one sample in a study of cytomegalovirus exposure and HLA in healthy donors. Data came from immunoSEQ multiplex PCR; TCRdb stores just in-frame clones and leaves some out. The repertoire holds 200,000 to 250,000 clones, around 86% seen once, with more than 1.5% in the top ten. Sequencing was carried out using PBMCs. These receptors all stem from a young woman in good health and CMV-seropositive. CDR3s include the opening cysteine and the closing phenylalanine or tryptophan. A D gene is named only where the DNA matches it firmly. Size is stated for part of the rows, as once, few or many counts, or as a class when the clone is expanded.

v_call	clone_size	d_call	j_call	cdr3_aa	cdr3_nt
TRBV7-7	NA	TRBD2	TRBJ2-3	CASSRPVPAGGYADTQYF	TGTGCTAGCAGCCGCCCCGTCCCGGCGGGAGGGTATGCAGATACGCAGTATTTT
TRBV28	NA	NA	TRBJ1-1	CASSTPGGGTATEAFF	TGTGCCAGCAGTACACCAGGCGGGGGCACGGCCACTGAAGCTTTCTTT
TRBV11-3	NA	TRBD1	TRBJ2-7	CASSFTGDYEQYF	TGTGCCAGCAGCTTTACAGGGGACTACGAGCAGTACTTC
TRBV30	NA	TRBD1	TRBJ2-7	CAWSVRGTGGSYEQYF	TGTGCCTGGAGTGTACGAGGGACAGGGGGTTCCTACGAGCAGTACTTC
TRBV27	NA	NA	TRBJ1-1	CASSLSTGGLTEAFF	TGTGCCAGCAGTCTCTCGACAGGTGGTCTAACTGAAGCTTTCTTT
TRBV27	once	NA	TRBJ2-7	CASRGSWSEQYF	TGTGCCAGCAGGGGGAGTTGGTCCGAGCAGTACTTC
TRBV6-5	NA	TRBD1	TRBJ2-7	CASRLGQGTYEQYF	TGTGCCAGCAGGCTCGGACAGGGCACCTACGAGCAGTACTTC
TRBV7-8	NA	NA	TRBJ1-1	CASSLERVGSGANTGLPEAFF	TGTGCCAGCAGCTTAGAGAGGGTCGGGTCAGGGGCCAACACCGGCCTCCCTGAAGCTTTCTTT
TRBV5-1	NA	TRBD1	TRBJ1-2	CASSLGPGTGDGYTF	TGCGCCAGCAGCTTGGGGCCTGGGACAGGGGATGGCTACACCTTC
TRBV30	once	TRBD1	TRBJ1-1	CAWSEDRGGGKAFF	TGTGCCTGGAGTGAGGACAGGGGAGGGGGTAAAGCTTTCTTT
TRBV5-5	NA	NA	TRBJ2-1	CASGEGSYNEQFF	TGTGCCAGCGGGGAAGGGAGCTACAATGAGCAGTTCTTC